These 28 T cell receptor beta chains share one sample of origin, sequenced in a study of T cells after yellow fever vaccination. TCRdb itself ran the 5' RACE reads through MiXCR, one entry per CDR3 protein. The repertoire holds approximately 69,000 distinct CDR3 sequences, with 5% to 6.5% as singletons. The source was CD4+ T cells sorted from PBMCs, collected about 2 weeks after the first yellow fever vaccination. The source is a man younger than 35 who received the YFV17D yellow fever vaccine.

In its sample, this clonotype was seen many times. This chain links TRBV5-1 with TRBJ1-6; D unclear. The CDR3 has 13 amino acids. Germline V gene data show CDR1 as SGHRS and CDR2 as YFSETQ. V gave up 6 bases and J gave up 8 bases, with 12 bases separating them. The chain's CDR3 is CASKVLLDSPLHF. In DNA form, the CDR3 reads TGCGCCAGCAAGGTCCTTCTGGATTCACCCCTCCACTTT.

There are many counts of this clonotype. The chain joins TRBV7-2 to TRBJ2-7, with D hard to call. CDR3 size: 14 residues. The germline V gene has CDR1 SGHTA and CDR2 FQGNSA. CDR3 sequence: CASSLSGGSHEQYV. As DNA, the CDR3 is TGTGCCAGCAGCTTATCAGGTGGCTCCCACGAGCAGTACGTC.

This clonotype appeared many times. This chain joins TRBV28 and TRBJ2-2; D unresolved. The V gene's germline CDR1 is MDHEN and CDR2 SYDVKM. Trimming stripped 9 bases from V and 1 base from J, with 9 bases between. This CDR3 has 13 amino acids. CDR3 nucleotides: TGTGCCAGTTGCCTAGGGAACACCGGGGAGCTGTTTTTT. It yields the protein CASCLGNTGELFF.

This clonotype was counted ten times or more. The V and J genes are TRBV5-1 and TRBJ2-1; D may correspond to TRBD1 or TRBD2 (5 bases each). This CDR3 has 16 amino acids. The V and J ends lost 6 bases and 4 bases respectively, with 20 bases between them. Germline V gene sequence: CDR1 SGHRS, CDR2 YFSETQ. The CDR3 region is CASTPRGDGHYNEQFF. The DNA of the CDR3 is TGCGCCAGCACGCCTCGGGGAGACGGACATTACAATGAGCAGTTCTTC. The entire variable domain, with the rest obtained from reference TRBV5-1 and TRBJ2-1, is as follows: KAGVTQTPRYLIKTRGQQVTLSCSPISGHRSVSWYQQTPGQGLQFLFEYFSETQRNKGNFPGRFSGRQFSNSRSEMNVSTLELGDSALYLCASTPRGDGHYNEQFFGPGTRLTVL.

The rearrangement joins TRBV9 to TRBJ2-3; TRBD2 matches 12 bases. The germline V gene has CDR1 SGDLS and CDR2 YYNGEE. CDR3 length equals 18 residues. J gave up 0 bases and V 0 bases, and 5 bases lay outside the gene matches. The CDR3 bases are TGTGCCAGCAGCGTAGTCCCTAGCGGGGGGGGGAGCACAGATACGCAGTATTTT. Translating it yields CASSVVPSGGGSTDTQYF. Full variable domain (remainder filled in from reference TRBV9 and TRBJ2-3): DSGVTQTPKHLITATGQRVTLRCSPRSGDLSVYWYQQSLDQGLQFLIQYYNGEERAKGNILERFSAQQFPDLHSELNLSSLELGDSALYFCASSVVPSGGGSTDTQYFGPGTRLTVL.

Ten or more counts support this clonotype. The chain has TRBV5-1 and TRBJ2-3; 8 bases line up with TRBD2. The germline V gene has CDR1 SGHRS and CDR2 YFSETQ. The CDR3 runs to 17 residues. With 4 bases clipped from V and 4 bases from J, the junction kept 14 bases outside the gene matches. The CDR3 region is CASSIGTSGGLSDTQYF. The CDR3 DNA is TGCGCCAGCAGCATCGGGACTAGTGGGGGGTTATCAGATACGCAGTATTTT.

This clonotype was counted ten times or more. The chain has TRBV7-9 and TRBJ1-1; D remains ambiguous. The CDR3 consists of 11 residues. Trimming stripped 5 bases from V and 1 base from J, with 2 bases between. Looked up from germline, CDR1 is SEHNR and CDR2 is FQNEAQ (reference sequence). The CDR3 protein is CASSQNTEAFF. For the CDR3, the DNA is TGTGCCAGCAGCCAGAACACTGAAGCTTTCTTT.

This clonotype was found many times. This chain joins TRBV27 and TRBJ1-4, with TRBD1 matching 9 bases. The J segment lost 4 bases and the V segment lost 7 bases, leaving 19 bases of the junction unmatched. CDR1 MNHEY and CDR2 SMNVEV come from the germline V gene (reference sequence). This CDR3 has 19 residues. CDR3 in amino acids: CASNLREGRDRELNEKLFF. The DNA of the CDR3 is TGTGCCAGCAACCTTAGGGAGGGGCGGGACAGGGAGCTTAATGAAAAACTGTTTTTT.

This clonotype was seen ten or more times. A single base separates this from a much larger clone, so it may be a read error. V and J are TRBV7-2 and TRBJ1-1; unclear D gene. This CDR3 has 14 residues. CDR1 is SGHTA, CDR2 FQGNSA, per germline. V dropped 3 bases and J dropped 0 bases, with 8 bases sitting between them. The CDR3 coding sequence is TGTGCCAGCAGCTTCGGGTCCATGAACACTGAAGCTTTCTTT. It translates to CASSFGSMNTEAFF.

At least ten counts were recorded for this clonotype. The chain couples TRBV10-3 to TRBJ2-3; perhaps D is TRBD1 or TRBD2 (5 bases each). Germline loops: CDR1 ENHRY, CDR2 SYGVKD. The V and J ends lost 3 bases and 2 bases respectively, with 15 bases between them. There are 16 residues in the CDR3. CDR3 loop: CAISDYGTENTDTQYF. CDR3 DNA sequence: TGTGCCATCAGTGACTACGGGACGGAGAACACAGATACGCAGTATTTT.

A single count supports this clonotype. A read error may be the cause here, since a much bigger clone is one base away. V and J are TRBV28 and TRBJ2-1; TRBD2 matches 12 bases. The CDR3 has 17 amino acids. Germline CDR1 is MDHEN and CDR2 is SYDVKM. The CDR3 protein is CPSSQLTSGGPYNEQFF. The CDR3 DNA reads TGTCCCAGCAGCCAACTAACTAGCGGGGGGCCTTACAATGAGCAGTTCTTC.

This clonotype was observed many times. The chain recombines TRBV7-2 with TRBJ1-1, with D uncertain. The CDR3 spans 12 residues. V dropped 0 bases and J dropped 14 bases, with 13 bases sitting between them. Germline CDR1 and CDR2: SGHTA and FQGNSA. Here the CDR3 reads CASSLAGNSPFF. CDR3 in DNA: TGTGCCAGCAGCTTAGCGGGTAACAGCCCCTTCTTT.

This clonotype was picked up many times. The genes are TRBV10-3 and TRBJ1-2; the D gene is possibly TRBD1 (6 bases). The V and J ends lost 0 bases and 4 bases respectively, with 15 bases between them. The CDR3 totals 16 residues. Germline V lookup: CDR1 ENHRY, CDR2 SYGVKD. CDR3 residues: CAISESAGANSYGYTF. CDR3 nucleotides: TGTGCCATCAGTGAGTCAGCGGGGGCGAATAGCTATGGCTACACCTTC.

This clonotype was found many times. This chain joins TRBV5-6 and TRBJ1-1; no clear D. The CDR3 has 13 residues. Germline V gene sequence: CDR1 SGHDT, CDR2 YYEEEE. Trimming shortened V by 6 bases and J by 5 bases, and 14 bases separated the two germline ends. Written as DNA, the CDR3 is TGTGCCAGCACCCGAGTTGGGGAAACTGAAGCTTTCTTT. This translates into CASTRVGETEAFF.

This chain joins TRBV10-3 and TRBJ2-5, with a weak D call TRBD2 (7 bases). The CDR3 spans 16 residues. Germline V gene lookup returns CDR1 ENHRY and CDR2 SYGVKD. V lost 4 bases and J lost 5, with 20 bases in between. CDR3 protein: CAISAVGGGAGETQYF. The CDR3 coding sequence is TGTGCCATCAGTGCTGTGGGAGGGGGGGCCGGGGAGACCCAGTACTTC.

This clonotype came up many times. This sequence joins TRBV20-1 and TRBJ2-3, with a possible D match to TRBD1 (5 bases). Trimming left V 4 bases short and J 7 bases short, with 12 bases between. The CDR3 is 12 amino acids. Looked up from germline, CDR1 is DFQATT and CDR2 is SNEGSKA (reference sequence). This CDR3 is CSATTTANTQYF. DNA for the CDR3: TGCAGTGCTACCACGACAGCTAATACGCAGTATTTT.

In this sample, this clonotype turned up many times. The chain carries TRBV5-1 and TRBJ2-5, with 9 bases that match TRBD1. The CDR3 is 15 residues long. V lost 4 bases, J lost 1 base, and 5 bases stayed unmatched. Germline CDR1 SGHRS, CDR2 YFSETQ. The CDR3 nucleotides read TGCGCCAGCAGCGCGCCACAGGGGGCCCAAGAGACCCAGTACTTC. Amino acid sequence: CASSAPQGAQETQYF.

This clonotype was seen many times. The rearrangement links TRBV7-9 to TRBJ2-1; D might be TRBD1 or TRBD2, each matching 5 bases. Germline V gene data show CDR1 as SEHNR and CDR2 as FQNEAQ (reference sequence). This CDR3 is built from 13 residues. Trimming stripped 8 bases from V and 7 bases from J, with 15 bases between. CDR3 in amino acids: CASSLGVDNEQFF. The DNA of the CDR3 is TGTGCCAGCTCCCTGGGGGTGGATAATGAGCAGTTCTTC.

This clonotype has ten or more counts. V usage is TRBV27 and J usage is TRBJ2-1, with 10 bases identical to TRBD2. The CDR3 sequence is 14 residues long. Germline loops: CDR1 MNHEY, CDR2 SMNVEV (reference sequence). Trimming at V came to 3 bases and at J to 10 bases, leaving 6 bases not matched to a gene. CDR3 amino acids: CASSLSGGAWEQFF. The CDR3 coding sequence is TGTGCCAGCAGTTTGAGCGGGGGGGCCTGGGAGCAGTTCTTC.

This clonotype appeared many times. The chain recombines TRBV20-1 with TRBJ1-1, with D perhaps matching TRBD1 (5 bases). CDR1 DFQATT and CDR2 SNEGSKA come from the germline V gene (reference sequence). The CDR3 length is 14 residues. The V and J ends lost 6 bases and 1 base respectively, with 15 bases between them. CDR3 amino acids: CSAPRRGRNTEAFF. Here the CDR3 DNA reads TGCAGTGCCCCCCGGAGGGGCAGGAACACTGAAGCTTTCTTT.

This clonotype was observed many times. The chain has TRBV5-1 and TRBJ2-3; 9 positions match TRBD2. The CDR3 loop spans 16 amino acids. V gave up 4 bases and J gave up 0 bases; unmatched junction bases: 6. Germline V gives CDR1 SGHRS, CDR2 YFSETQ. The CDR3 here is CASSQGLAQSTDTQYF. Here the CDR3 DNA reads TGCGCCAGCAGCCAGGGACTAGCCCAAAGCACAGATACGCAGTATTTT.

This clonotype was observed at least ten times. The chain has TRBV7-2 and TRBJ2-3, with D possibly being TRBD1 or TRBD2 (6 bases each). V was trimmed by 3 bases and J by 4 bases, leaving 14 bases between them. This CDR3 is built from 15 residues. CDR1 and CDR2 from the germline V gene are SGHTA and FQGNSA. Here the CDR3 reads CASSFFSGGPDTQYF. The CDR3, as DNA: TGTGCCAGCAGCTTCTTTTCCGGGGGCCCAGATACGCAGTATTTT.

This clonotype was seen repeatedly, ten times or more. This sequence joins TRBV5-1 and TRBJ2-2; 8 bases align to TRBD2. CDR3 size: 14 residues. The J segment lost 4 bases and the V segment lost 10 bases, leaving 9 bases of the junction unmatched. Germline-derived CDR1 and CDR2 are SGHRS and YFSETQ. CDR3 in DNA: TGCGCCTCCTCCGGGGGGGGCTCCACCGGGGAGCTGTTTTTT. As protein: CASSGGGSTGELFF.

This clonotype ranks as medium-sized. The chain recombines TRBV12-3 or TRBV12-4 with TRBJ2-7; TRBD1 or TRBD2 may be the D gene (5 bases each). The CDR3 runs 14 residues. Trimming took 1 base from V and 6 from J, leaving 13 bases between them. The chain's CDR3 is CASSLELEGLEQYF. CDR3 DNA: TGTGCCAGCAGTTTAGAACTCGAGGGGCTCGAGCAGTACTTC.

This clonotype was observed at least ten times. The rearrangement links TRBV5-4 to TRBJ1-3; the match to TRBD1 covers 9 bases. This CDR3 region has 16 residues. With 7 bases clipped from V and 0 bases from J, the junction kept 8 bases outside the gene matches. Germline CDR1 reads SGHNT; CDR2 reads YYREEE (reference sequence). The chain's CDR3 is CASSRTGANSGNTIYF. CDR3 bases: TGTGCCAGCTCCCGGACAGGGGCTAACTCTGGAAACACCATATATTTT.

This clonotype was recorded at least ten times. The chain combines TRBV5-6 with TRBJ2-1; maybe TRBD2 (6 bases). Trimming took 1 base from V and 6 from J, leaving 11 bases between them. Germline V CDR1 and CDR2: SGHDT, YYEEEE. This CDR3 comprises 14 residues. The CDR3 spells CASSLRRGSNEQFF. The DNA for the CDR3 is TGTGCCAGCAGCTTGAGGCGGGGTAGCAATGAGCAGTTCTTC.

This clonotype was counted ten times or more. This chain links TRBV5-4 with TRBJ2-5; 10 bases line up with TRBD1. The germline V gene encodes CDR1 SGHNT and CDR2 YYREEE (reference sequence). The CDR3 is 16 residues long. V lost 3 bases to trimming and J lost 1 base; unmatched junction nucleotides: 6. The CDR3 spells CASSSPGQGPQETQYF. DNA for the CDR3: TGTGCCAGCAGCTCTCCGGGACAGGGGCCCCAAGAGACCCAGTACTTC.

This clonotype was observed at least ten times. This sequence joins TRBV20-1 and TRBJ2-5; D gene ambiguous. This CDR3 has 13 amino acids. Germline V lookup: CDR1 DFQATT, CDR2 SNEGSKA (reference sequence). V was pared by 0 bases and J by 6 bases, with 11 bases between. The CDR3 nucleotides read TGCAGTGCTAGAGATCCGGTAAAAAAGACCCAGTACTTC. Its protein product is CSARDPVKKTQYF.